The 19 T cell receptor beta chains given below trace back to one sample, sequenced in a study of blood T cell repertoires in COVID-19. Assay used: immunoSEQ multiplex PCR; TCRdb lists only in-frame clones, some missing. Among approximately 210,000 clones, roughly 90% were seen once, and the ten largest hold about 5%. Sequencing was carried out using peripheral blood. The receptors originated from a middle-aged woman with acute or convalescent COVID-19.

The CDR3 bases are TGCGCCAGCAGCCAAGGTGAGGACACCGGGGAGCTGTTTTTT. This translates into CASSQGEDTGELFF. The gene calls are TRBV4-1 and TRBJ2-2; the D is unclear. The V and J ends lost 1 base and 3 bases respectively, with 6 bases between them. Germline-derived CDR1 and CDR2 are MGHRA and YSYEKL. This CDR3 has 14 amino acids.

This chain's CDR3 is CASSQVGSTGVEAFF. CDR3 sequence (DNA): TGTGCCAGCAGCCAAGTAGGATCCACAGGGGTAGAAGCTTTCTTT. The chain joins TRBV4-2 to TRBJ1-1, with TRBD1 matching over 7 bases. Germline V CDR1 and CDR2: LGHNA, YNFKEQ. With V trimmed by 1 base and J by 8 bases, 10 bases remained unmatched. The CDR3 has 15 amino acids.

The chain combines TRBV6-5 with TRBJ1-6, with D uncertain. CDR1 MNHEY and CDR2 SVGAGI come from the germline V gene. V lost 5 bases to trimming and J lost 7 bases, with 12 bases between them. The CDR3 has 14 residues. The CDR3 reads CASSLSRSNSPLHF. In nucleotides, the CDR3 is TGTGCCAGCAGTCTAAGCCGTTCGAATTCACCCCTCCACTTT.

The chain is built from TRBV27 and TRBJ2-3; TRBD1 matches at 7 bases. This CDR3 spans 15 amino acids. Germline V gene sequence: CDR1 MNHEY, CDR2 SMNVEV (reference sequence). Germline trimming cut 2 bases from V and 2 bases from J; bases unmatched to any gene: 4. The DNA for the CDR3 is TGTGCCAGCAGTTTAAGGGACAGCACCACAGATACGCAGTATTTT. Protein: CASSLRDSTTDTQYF.

The chain joins TRBV21-1 to TRBJ2-7; the D call of TRBD2 is as the table states it, not checked on the DNA. TRBV21-1 is a listed pseudogene. The CDR3 covers 20 residues. CDR3 bases: TGTGCCAGCAGCACCAAAGTTGGGCGGACTAGCGGGGGGGCTAGGTACGAGCAGTACGTC. Translating it yields CASSTKVGRTSGGARYEQYV.

The chain joins TRBV7-2 to TRBJ1-2; TRBD1 matches 11 bases. This CDR3 is built from 14 residues. Germline loops: CDR1 SGHTA, CDR2 FQGNSA. V trimming: 6 bases; J trimming: 5 bases; junction bases outside the gene matches: 5. The chain's CDR3 is CASRPGQGVYGYTF. The CDR3 DNA reads TGTGCCAGCAGACCGGGACAGGGGGTTTATGGCTACACCTTC.

This clone has a handful of counts. This chain links TRBV3-1 (or the pseudogene TRBV3-2) with TRBJ1-2, with TRBD1 identical over 7 bases. In germline, CDR1 is LGHDT, CDR2 YNNKEL (reference sequence). With 4 bases clipped from V and 7 bases from J, the junction kept 6 bases outside the gene matches. CDR3 length: 13 amino acids. The CDR3 region has the DNA TGTGCCAGCAGCCCCGACAGGGAGAGTGGCTACACCTTC. Residues: CASSPDRESGYTF.

The gene calls are TRBV27 and TRBJ1-1; TRBD1 aligns across 9 bases. Germline V gene sequence: CDR1 MNHEY, CDR2 SMNVEV (reference sequence). The CDR3 length is 15 residues. Losses at the gene ends were 1 base for V and 1 base for J; bases not matched to a gene: 1. The CDR3 here is CASSLWGQGNTEAFF. The CDR3 coding sequence is TGTGCCAGCAGTTTATGGGGACAGGGGAACACTGAAGCTTTCTTT.

The chain combines TRBV11-3 with TRBJ2-5; 10 bases agree with TRBD2. The CDR3 length is 16 residues. Germline assignment: CDR1 SGHNT and CDR2 YENEEA. The V and J ends lost 5 bases and 1 base, in that order; junction bases with no gene match: 7. Written as DNA, the CDR3 is TGTGCCAGCAGCGGGGGAGCGGGGGGGCCCCAAGAGACCCAGTACTTC. Its translation: CASSGGAGGPQETQYF. The full variable domain, completed using reference TRBV11-3 and TRBJ2-5, is EAGVVQSPRYKIIEKKQPVAFWCNPISGHNTLYWYLQNLGQGPELLIRYENEEAVDDSQLPKDRFSAERLKGVDSTLKIQPAELGDSAVYLCASSGGAGGPQETQYFGPGTRLLVL.

The chain recombines TRBV18 with TRBJ2-1; 10 bases agree with TRBD2. The V and J ends lost 0 bases and 6 bases, in that order; junction bases with no gene match: 8. There are 17 residues in the CDR3. Per the germline V gene, CDR1 is KGHSH and CDR2 is LQKENI. CDR3 DNA: TGTGCCAGCTCACCACCGTCCAGCGGGGGGGCTGGCAATGAGCAGTTCTTC. Amino acids: CASSPPSSGGAGNEQFF.

This sequence joins TRBV10-3 and TRBJ1-5; D unclear. The V gene lost 6 bases and the J gene lost 5 bases, with 11 bases spanning the gap. The CDR3 contains 13 residues. CDR1 is ENHRY and CDR2 is SYGVKD in the germline V gene. For the CDR3, the DNA is TGTGCCATCAGCCGGGATCCCGATCAGCCCCAGCATTTT. Residues: CAISRDPDQPQHF.

The chain recombines TRBV6-5 with TRBJ2-7, with a possible D match to TRBD2 (6 bases). V dropped 8 bases and J dropped 9 bases, with 23 bases sitting between them. CDR1 MNHEY and CDR2 SVGAGI come from the germline V gene. This CDR3 has 14 residues. CDR3 nucleotide sequence: TGTGCCAGCCAAACGCTTGCTAGCTTCGGGGGGCAGTACGTC. Amino acid sequence: CASQTLASFGGQYV.

The V call is TRBV24-1, the J call TRBJ2-7; D is uncertain. The CDR3 contains 13 residues. Trimming took 10 bases from V and 2 from J, leaving 14 bases between them. CDR1 and CDR2 from the germline V gene are KGHDR and SFDVKD. The CDR3 sequence: CATQVLIPYEQYV. CDR3 coding DNA: TGTGCCACGCAGGTGCTGATCCCCTACGAGCAGTACGTC.

The V gene is TRBV7-2, the J gene TRBJ1-6; D ambiguous. Trimming took 1 base from V and 8 from J, leaving 12 bases between them. The CDR3 covers 15 residues. Germline V gives CDR1 SGHTA, CDR2 FQGNSA. The CDR3 sequence: CASSLGGGTDSPLHF. The CDR3 DNA sequence: TGTGCCAGCAGCTTAGGGGGAGGTACGGATTCACCCCTCCACTTT.

The chain couples TRBV19 to TRBJ2-3; 8 bases match TRBD2. This CDR3 comprises 15 residues. CDR1 and CDR2 (germline): LNHDA, SQIVND (reference sequence). With 5 bases clipped from V and 6 bases from J, the junction kept 10 bases outside the gene matches. The CDR3 DNA follows: TGTGCCAGTAGTCTCCGGGGGGGCAGCCCTGATACGCAGTATTTT. Translating gives CASSLRGGSPDTQYF.

V is TRBV28 and J is TRBJ2-7, with 11 bases aligning to TRBD1. The CDR3 extends over 13 amino acids. Germline trimming cut 6 bases from V and 13 bases from J; bases unmatched to any gene: 11. Germline CDR1 and CDR2: MDHEN and SYDVKM. CDR3: CASSDSGTGGLYV. CDR3 nucleotides: TGTGCCAGCAGCGACTCCGGGACAGGGGGGCTTTACGTC.

This clone was detected only a few times. V is TRBV7-9 and J is TRBJ1-3; D ambiguous. The CDR3 runs 17 residues. Trimming took 10 bases from V and 0 from J, leaving 22 bases between them. Germline CDR1 reads SEHNR; CDR2 reads FQNEAQ (reference sequence). In DNA form, the CDR3 reads TGTGCCACCTACTGGCTGGACGGGATCTTCTCTGGAAACACCATATATTTT. This encodes CATYWLDGIFSGNTIYF. The full variable domain, with the rest looked up from reference TRBV7-9 and TRBJ1-3, is DTGVSQNPRHKITKRGQNVTFRCDPISEHNRLYWYRQTLGQGPEFLTYFQNEAQLEKSRLLSDRFSAERPKGSFSTLEIQRTEQGDSAMYLCATYWLDGIFSGNTIYFGEGSWLTVV.

The rearrangement joins TRBV11-3 to TRBJ2-3; 7 bases are shared with TRBD2. The CDR3 totals 15 residues. In germline, CDR1 is SGHNT, CDR2 YENEEA. J gave up 2 bases and V 4 bases, and 6 bases lay outside the gene matches. CDR3 amino acids: CASSSMGGVTDTQYF. The CDR3 DNA reads as TGTGCCAGCAGCTCCATGGGGGGGGTCACAGATACGCAGTATTTT.

The rearrangement joins TRBV7-2 to TRBJ1-2; maybe TRBD1 (6 bases). The CDR3 runs 13 residues. Between the trimmed V and J ends, which lost 3 bases and 3 bases, there was a span of 8 bases. In germline, CDR1 is SGHTA, CDR2 FQGNSA. The CDR3: CASSFWTDYGYTF. For the CDR3, the DNA is TGTGCCAGCAGCTTCTGGACAGACTATGGCTACACCTTC. The entire variable domain, with the rest obtained from reference TRBV7-2 and TRBJ1-2, is as follows: GAGVSQSPSNKVTEKGKDVELRCDPISGHTALYWYRQSLGQGLEFLIYFQGNSAPDKSGLPSDRFSAERTGGSVSTLTIQRTQQEDSAVYLCASSFWTDYGYTFGSGTRLTVV.